This note documents a single T cell receptor (beta chain) sequence. CDR3 length equals 15 residues. From germline, CDR1 is MGHDK and CDR2 SYGVNS. V was trimmed by 1 base and J by 5 bases, leaving 14 bases between them. The data are from a study of T cell responses to AZD1222 COVID-19 vaccine. Clones were read by immunoSEQ multiplex PCR, and TCRdb kept only the in-frame ones, dropping some. Of tens of thousands of clones detected, 80% to 95% appear once; the ten largest clones hold less than 4%. The sample here was peripheral blood, taken 28 days after the second AZD1222 dose. The chain uses TRBV25-1 and TRBJ1-2, with D possibly TRBD1 on 6 matching bases. The origin of this receptor is an adult who received the AZD1222 COVID-19 vaccine. This CDR3 is CASSEFSRGAYGYTF. In nucleotides, the CDR3 is TGTGCCAGCAGTGAATTCTCCAGGGGCGCGTATGGCTACACCTTC.